Listed below are T cell receptor beta chains from one sample, sequenced in a study of T cell responses to AZD1222 COVID-19 vaccine. The data were produced by immunoSEQ multiplex PCR, yet TCRdb's version contains in-frame clones alone and is incomplete. The table includes over 150,000 clones, 80% to 90% detected once. The material sequenced was peripheral blood, taken on day 0 of AZD1222 vaccination. Receptor source: an adult in good health. Each CDR3 is given with its conserved first and last residue. D genes are given only for firm matches. Not all rows give a size; the values are once, few, many and, for expanded clones, a class.

CDR3aa | CDR3nt | v_gene | d_gene | j_gene | abundance
CASSTLTESSYNSPLHF | TGTGCCAGCAGCACCCTGACGGAGAGCTCCTATAATTCACCCCTCCACTTT | TRBV5-6 | . | TRBJ1-6 | .
CASSDRLAGVTDTQYF | TGTGCCAGCAGTGATAGGCTAGCGGGGGTCACAGATACGCAGTATTTT | TRBV6-1 | TRBD2 | TRBJ2-3 | .
CASSSWEDRGEPQHF | TGTGCCAGCAGCTCTTGGGAGGACCGCGGTGAGCCCCAGCATTTT | TRBV7-9 | . | TRBJ1-5 | .
CASSPGAGLITSGANVLTF | TGTGCCAGTAGTCCTGGGGCAGGACTCATCACCTCTGGGGCCAACGTCCTGACTTTC | TRBV19 | . | TRBJ2-6 | .
CASSPWGQEGDTQYF | TGTGCCAGCAGCCCCTGGGGACAGGAGGGGGATACGCAGTATTTT | TRBV7-2 | TRBD1 | TRBJ2-3 | .
CASSQGPGNTIYF | TGCGCCAGCAGCCAGGGACCTGGAAACACCATATATTTT | TRBV10-1 | . | TRBJ1-3 | .
CASSRYGQGKETQYF | TGTGCCAGCAGTAGGTATGGACAGGGGAAGGAGACCCAGTACTTC | TRBV27 | TRBD1 | TRBJ2-5 | .
CASSMQGPTDTQYF | TGTGCCAGTAGTATGCAGGGGCCCACAGATACGCAGTATTTT | TRBV19 | . | TRBJ2-3 | .
CASSVGGTQETQYF | TGTGCCAGCAGCGTAGGGGGGACTCAAGAGACCCAGTACTTC | TRBV9 | . | TRBJ2-5 | .
CSHTSTDTQYF | TGCAGCCACACTAGCACAGATACGCAGTATTTT | TRBV29-1 | . | TRBJ2-3 | .
CASSLGVGSTEAFF | TGTGCCAGCAGCTTAGGAGTCGGCAGCACTGAAGCTTTCTTT | TRBV11-2 | . | TRBJ1-1 | .
CASSPQEEAGGYQETQYF | TGTGCCAGCAGCCCCCAAGAGGAAGCGGGGGGGTACCAAGAGACCCAGTACTTC | TRBV9 | TRBD2 | TRBJ2-5 | .
CASSYRSGGTGELFF | TGTGCCAGCAGTTACCGCAGCGGGGGTACCGGGGAGCTGTTTTTT | TRBV6-6 | TRBD2 | TRBJ2-2 | once
CASSQSGLRQDKNIQYF | TGTGCCAGCAGCCAATCGGGCCTCAGACAGGACAAAAACATTCAGTACTTC | TRBV16 | . | TRBJ2-4 | .
CASSQILEGTDTQYF | TGTGCCAGCAGCCAGATCTTAGAGGGCACAGATACGCAGTATTTT | TRBV3-1/TRBV3-2 | . | TRBJ2-3 | .
CASSSGPGDTIYF | TGTGCCAGCAGTTCAGGACCGGGGGACACCATATATTTT | TRBV6-6 | . | TRBJ1-3 | .
CASRGGTGASYEQYF | TGTGCCAGCAGGGGAGGGACAGGGGCATCCTACGAGCAGTACTTC | TRBV7-2 | TRBD1 | TRBJ2-7 | .
CASKAGSSYNSPLHF | TGTGCCAGCAAGGCCGGGAGCTCCTATAATTCACCCCTCCACTTT | TRBV27 | . | TRBJ1-6 | .
CASSHLSGQGGSNYGYTF | TGTGCCAGCAGCCACTTATCGGGACAGGGAGGTTCTAACTATGGCTACACCTTC | TRBV16 | TRBD1 | TRBJ1-2 | .
CASSLGGAETQYF | TGCGCCAGCAGCTTGGGAGGGGCGGAGACCCAGTACTTC | TRBV5-1 | . | TRBJ2-5 | once
CASSQRRDQPQHF | TGTGCCAGCAGCCAACGTAGGGACCAGCCCCAGCATTTT | TRBV3-1/TRBV3-2 | . | TRBJ1-5 | .
CASSEEGRYRVSGYTF | TGTGCCAGCAGTGAAGAGGGTCGGTACAGGGTGTCGGGCTACACCTTC | TRBV6-1 | . | TRBJ1-2 | .
CASSSHSQPQHF | TGTGCCAGCAGCTCCCATAGTCAGCCCCAGCATTTT | TRBV7-9 | . | TRBJ1-5 | .
CASGFRTDEQFF | TGTGCTAGTGGTTTTCGTACGGATGAGCAGTTCTTC | TRBV12-5 | . | TRBJ2-1 | .
CAWSVYGYTF | TGTGCCTGGAGTGTTTATGGCTACACCTTC | TRBV30 | . | TRBJ1-2 | .
CASSQGGEDYEQYF | TGTGCCAGCAGCCAAGGGGGGGAGGACTACGAGCAGTACTTC | TRBV4-2 | . | TRBJ2-7 | .
CASSSAGTQANIQYF | TGTGCCAGCTCATCGGCAGGGACGCAAGCAAACATTCAGTACTTC | TRBV18 | . | TRBJ2-4 | .
CATRDREGEKLFF | TGTGCCACCCGGGACAGGGAGGGTGAAAAACTGTTTTTT | TRBV10-3 | TRBD1 | TRBJ1-4 | .
CASSIRTGGRQSGPQHF | TGTGCCAGTAGTATACGGACAGGGGGTAGGCAATCGGGACCCCAGCATTTT | TRBV19 | TRBD1 | TRBJ1-5 | .
CSVDADSGNTIYF | TGCAGCGTTGACGCTGACTCTGGAAACACCATATATTTT | TRBV29-1 | . | TRBJ1-3 | .
CASSFIGRGGQTSTDTQYF | TGTGCCAGCAGTTTCATCGGGCGGGGCGGGCAAACTAGCACAGATACGCAGTATTTT | TRBV28 | . | TRBJ2-3 | .
CASSRRYSNQPQHF | TGTGCCAGCAGTCGTAGGTATAGCAATCAGCCCCAGCATTTT | TRBV5-4 | . | TRBJ1-5 | few
CASSFRGSTDTQYF | TGTGCCAGCAGTTTTAGGGGAAGCACAGATACGCAGTATTTT | TRBV27 | . | TRBJ2-3 | .